These 18 T cell receptor beta chains share one sample of origin, sequenced in a study of blood T cell repertoires in COVID-19. Profiled with immunoSEQ multiplex PCR; TCRdb holds only in-frame clones, not every one. The table records more than 150,000 clones, roughly 84% of them present only once. The sequenced sample was peripheral blood. All receptors come from a woman aged 80 or older with acute or convalescent COVID-19.

CDR3 sequence: CASRLWGGRDTEAFF. CDR3 DNA: TGTGCCAGCAGGCTGTGGGGGGGCCGGGACACTGAAGCTTTCTTT. The chain links TRBV7-2 to TRBJ1-1; a weak D match, TRBD1 (6 bases). Germline CDR1 SGHTA, CDR2 FQGNSA. CDR3 size: 15 residues. The ends were cut back, 6 bases at V and 3 bases at J, with 17 bases in the middle.

The gene calls are TRBV7-2 and TRBJ2-6; TRBD1 matches at 7 bases. Germline loops: CDR1 SGHTA, CDR2 FQGNSA. Germline trimming cut 5 bases from V and 3 bases from J; bases unmatched to any gene: 1. This CDR3 region has 14 residues. The CDR3 DNA is TGTGCCAGCAGCGACAGGGTTGGGGCCAACGTCCTGACTTTC. Translated, it gives CASSDRVGANVLTF.

The chain is built from TRBV5-4 and TRBJ2-6; D not resolved. Trimming pared 0 bases from V and 0 bases from J, leaving 7 bases between. The CDR3 is made up of 16 amino acids. CDR1 and CDR2 (germline): SGHNT, YYREEE (reference sequence). CDR3 protein: CASSLGAYSGANVLTF. The CDR3 region has the DNA TGTGCCAGCAGCTTGGGGGCATACTCTGGGGCCAACGTCCTGACTTTC.

The chain is built from TRBV7-9 and TRBJ2-3; D call uncertain. The CDR3 is 11 residues long. Germline CDR1 and CDR2: SEHNR and FQNEAQ (reference sequence). Trimming shortened V by 7 bases and J by 5 bases, and 7 bases separated the two germline ends. The CDR3, as DNA: TGTGCCAGCACAAACAGAGATACGCAGTATTTT. It encodes CASTNRDTQYF. The entire variable domain, with the rest obtained from reference TRBV7-9 and TRBJ2-3, is as follows: DTGVSQNPRHKITKRGQNVTFRCDPISEHNRLYWYRQTLGQGPEFLTYFQNEAQLEKSRLLSDRFSAERPKGSFSTLEIQRTEQGDSAMYLCASTNRDTQYFGPGTRLTVL.

This sequence joins TRBV5-1 and TRBJ1-3, with 7 bases that match TRBD1. The CDR3 has 16 residues. Trimming cost V 4 bases and J 8 bases; bases outside gene matches: 15. Germline V lookup: CDR1 SGHRS, CDR2 YFSETQ. The CDR3 DNA reads as TGCGCCAGCAGCCCGCGGAGACAGGGATCTTCAGACACCATATATTTT. It yields the protein CASSPRRQGSSDTIYF.

This clone was found a few times. The gene calls are TRBV19 and TRBJ1-3, with D possibly matching TRBD1 (6 bases). V lost 1 base, J lost 6 bases, and 16 bases lay in between. CDR3 length: 16 residues. Per germline, CDR1 LNHDA and CDR2 SQIVND (reference sequence). For the CDR3, the DNA is TGTGCCAGTAGTATAGCCGGGACAACTTCTCAAAACACCATATATTTT. Amino acid sequence: CASSIAGTTSQNTIYF.

The rearrangement joins TRBV27 to TRBJ2-4, with D tentatively TRBD2 (5 bases). This CDR3 has 16 amino acids. CDR1 and CDR2 (germline): MNHEY, SMNVEV (reference sequence). V lost 0 bases to trimming and J lost 0 bases, with 9 bases between them. This chain's CDR3 is CASSLSWAGAKNIQYF. In DNA form, the CDR3 reads TGTGCCAGCAGTTTATCTTGGGCGGGAGCCAAAAACATTCAGTACTTC.

The rearrangement joins TRBV6-1 to TRBJ1-2; no clear D. The ends were cut back, 10 bases at V and 5 bases at J, with 11 bases in the middle. CDR1 is MNHNS and CDR2 is SASEGT in the germline V gene. The length of the CDR3 is 11 residues. This CDR3 is CATQALYGYTF. The CDR3 region has the DNA TGTGCCACCCAGGCTCTTTATGGCTACACCTTC.

This clone appeared a single time. The V call is TRBV27, the J call TRBJ1-2, with D uncertain. Germline loops: CDR1 MNHEY, CDR2 SMNVEV (reference sequence). This CDR3 is built from 12 residues. V shed 2 bases and J shed 6 bases, with 7 bases lying between them. The CDR3 DNA reads TGTGCCAGCAGTTTAGGAGGGAATGGCTACACCTTC. Encoded protein: CASSLGGNGYTF.

As concerns this clone: This sample includes further DNA sequences coding for the same CDR3. The V gene is TRBV6-5, the J gene TRBJ1-2, with 8 bases fitting TRBD1. This CDR3 has 13 amino acids. Trimming removed 6 bases from V and 2 bases from J; junction bases left unmatched: 2. Germline CDR1 MNHEY, CDR2 SVGAGI. The chain's CDR3 is CASSRTGNYGYTF. In nucleotides, the CDR3 is TGTGCCAGCAGCCGGACAGGGAACTATGGCTACACCTTC.

J is TRBJ1-2 and V is TRBV20-1; D not resolved. The V and J ends lost 3 bases and 5 bases respectively, with 10 bases between them. CDR3 size: 12 residues. Germline V gives CDR1 DFQATT, CDR2 SNEGSKA (reference sequence). CDR3 amino acids: CSASPGWYGYTF. DNA of the CDR3: TGCAGTGCTAGTCCGGGTTGGTATGGCTACACCTTC.

The chain has TRBV5-4 and TRBJ2-1, with D perhaps TRBD1 (5 bases). The CDR3 runs to 12 residues. The V end was cut by 3 bases, the J end by 12 bases, with 13 bases between. Per germline, CDR1 SGHNT and CDR2 YYREEE (reference sequence). CDR3 nucleotides: TGTGCCAGCAGCTCGGCAGGGTACGGGCAGTTCTTC. Translating it yields CASSSAGYGQFF.

This clone was seen a handful of times. The chain employs TRBV2 and TRBJ2-7; D unresolved. V lost 4 bases and J lost 5, with 12 bases in between. The germline gives CDR1 SNHLY, CDR2 FYNNEI. The CDR3 length is 13 residues. The CDR3 spells CASSVQKSHEQYF. The CDR3 DNA reads as TGTGCCAGCAGTGTGCAGAAATCCCACGAGCAGTACTTC. Using reference TRBV2 and TRBJ2-7 for the parts outside the CDR3, the full variable domain is EPEVTQTPSHQVTQMGQEVILRCVPISNHLYFYWYRQILGQKVEFLVSFYNNEISEKSEIFDDQFSVERPDGSNFTLKIRSTKLEDSAMYFCASSVQKSHEQYFGPGTRLTVT.

V and J are TRBV15 and TRBJ2-3; 10 bases align to TRBD2. The V gene's germline CDR1 is LNHNV and CDR2 YYDKDF (reference sequence). This CDR3 is built from 20 residues. Losses at the gene ends were 5 bases for V and 0 bases for J; bases not matched to a gene: 17. The CDR3 nucleotides read TGTGCCACCAGCCCCCCATCGTGGGCTAGCGGGGGCCCAAGCACAGATACGCAGTATTTT. This codes for CATSPPSWASGGPSTDTQYF.

Here the CDR3 DNA reads TGTGCCAGCTCAACAGACAGTGTAGAGACCCAGTACTTC. Translation: CASSTDSVETQYF. This chain joins TRBV18 and TRBJ2-5, with D possibly matching TRBD1 (5 bases). This CDR3 has 13 amino acids. Germline CDR1 is KGHSH and CDR2 is LQKENI. V was cut by 5 bases and J by 4 bases, with 11 bases left in between.

The J gene is TRBJ2-3, the V gene TRBV30; D gene uncertain. Germline V CDR1 and CDR2: GTSNPN, SVGIG (reference sequence). Trimming pared 1 base from V and 2 bases from J, leaving 10 bases between. The CDR3 contains 14 residues. The CDR3 reads CAWSGLDFTDTQYF. CDR3 DNA: TGTGCCTGGAGTGGGCTAGACTTCACAGATACGCAGTATTTT.

This chain uses TRBV27 with TRBJ2-7; D gene ambiguous. Germline-derived CDR1 and CDR2 are MNHEY and SMNVEV (reference sequence). This CDR3 is built from 11 residues. V was clipped by 7 bases and J by 3 bases, with 7 bases between them. The CDR3 loop reads CASTGRYEQYF. CDR3 bases: TGTGCCAGCACAGGCCGCTACGAGCAGTACTTC.

V gene TRBV3-1 (or the pseudogene TRBV3-2) combines with J gene TRBJ2-1, with TRBD2 identical over 14 bases. Germline CDR1 LGHDT, CDR2 YNNKEL (reference sequence). The CDR3 is made up of 17 amino acids. The V and J ends lost 5 bases and 4 bases, in that order; junction bases with no gene match: 7. This CDR3 reads CASSSTSGRVLYNEQFF. The CDR3 region has the DNA TGTGCCAGCAGCTCGACTAGCGGGAGGGTCCTTTACAATGAGCAGTTCTTC.